Listed here are 2 T cell receptor beta chains from one sample, sequenced in a study of cytomegalovirus exposure and HLA in healthy donors (dated by TCRdb to the late 2010s). Libraries were constructed by the immunoSEQ multiplex PCR assay. The multiplex PCR relied on a mix of 60 forward primers for TCR Vbeta segments and 13 reverse primers for TCR Jbeta segments. As stored in TCRdb, this immuneACCESS dataset retains in-frame rearrangements with V and J assigned. A fraction of the clones does not appear; measured against another copy, unresolved V genes explain less than half of the discrepancy, and the remainder lacks a known reason. The sample includes tens of thousands of clones, with around 70% observed a single time. The top ten hold around 8% of the sample. Sequenced material: PBMCs. The receptor source for this set is a man aged 55 to 70 in good health and CMV-seronegative.

The chain combines TRBV11-2 with TRBJ1-1; 7 positions match TRBD1. This CDR3 has 17 residues. V shed 5 bases, J shed 1 base, and the junction held 13 bases outside the gene matches. Germline V gives CDR1 SGHAT, CDR2 FQNNGV. Here the CDR3 reads CASSPAFARTGNTEAFF. For the CDR3, the DNA is TGTGCCAGCAGCCCCGCTTTTGCGAGGACAGGGAACACTGAAGCTTTCTTT.

The V gene is TRBV28, the J gene TRBJ1-2, with a possible D match to TRBD1 (5 bases). This CDR3 has 13 amino acids. CDR1 and CDR2 (germline): MDHEN, SYDVKM. The germline V and J ends were trimmed by 3 bases and 7 bases, with 12 bases remaining between them. CDR3 sequence (DNA): TGTGCCAGCAGTTTCTCAGGGTCCGTTGGCTACACCTTC. Translated: CASSFSGSVGYTF.